This is a list of T cell receptor beta chains from one sample in a study of regulatory T cells in long-lasting Graves disease. TCRdb independently ran MiXCR on the multiplex PCR reads; one entry per CDR3 protein. The sample has about 300,000 distinct CDR3 sequences, 22% seen once. The sample was peripheral blood mononuclear cells (PBMCs), taken when the disease was refractory, from a patient treated with antithyroid drugs. The receptor set was obtained from a female donor with Graves disease. Each CDR3 is given with its conserved first and last residue. A D gene is named only where the DNA matches it firmly. Only some rows state a clone size, as once, few, many or a class for expanded clones.

j_call d_call clone_size v_call cdr3_nt cdr3_aa
TRBJ2-7 - many TRBV5-5 TGTGCCAGCAGCTTGGCCGAAGTGGTCTACGAGCAGTACTTC CASSLAEVVYEQYF
TRBJ2-5 TRBD1 many TRBV7-2 TGTGCCAGCAGCTTAGCGGACAGGGGAGGAGAGACCCAGTACTTC CASSLADRGGETQYF
TRBJ2-2 TRBD1 many TRBV12-3/TRBV12-4 TGTGCCAGCAGGGGACAGGGGAACACCGGGGAGCTGTTTTTT CASRGQGNTGELFF
TRBJ2-1 TRBD2 - TRBV5-1 TGCGCCAGCAGCTACGGACTAGCGGGAGGATGGGAAACCAATGAGCAGTTCTTC CASSYGLAGGWETNEQFF
TRBJ2-7 - few TRBV29-1 TGCAGCGTTTACTTCGCCGGGCAGGGCTACGAGCAGTACTTC CSVYFAGQGYEQYF
TRBJ2-7 - many TRBV2 TGTGCCAGCAGTGTAATGACTGTCCACGAGCAGTACTTC CASSVMTVHEQYF
TRBJ2-5 - many TRBV7-2 TGTGCCAGCATCGAATCTGGGGGGATAGCCCAGTACTTC CASIESGGIAQYF
TRBJ1-2 - many TRBV24-1 TGTGCCACCAACGACGGAAACTATGGCTACACCTTC CATNDGNYGYTF
TRBJ2-2 TRBD2 - TRBV6-8 TGTGCCAGCAGTACCATTAGCGGGAGACGTAACGGGGAGCTGTTTTTT CASSTISGRRNGELFF
TRBJ2-7 TRBD2 many TRBV28 TGTGCCAGCACCAACCTCGTCCGGGAGGACGCCTACGAGCAGTACTTC CASTNLVREDAYEQYF
TRBJ2-7 - - TRBV2 TGTGCCAGCGGACGGTACTGCGAGCAGTACTTC CASGRYCEQYF
TRBJ2-1 TRBD1 - TRBV10-3 TGTGCCACTGGGGGGACAGGGGGCAATGAGCAGTTCTTC CATGGTGGNEQFF
TRBJ2-7 - - TRBV7-9 TGTGCCAGCAGCTCGGTCGGGAGATACGAGCAGTACTTC CASSSVGRYEQYF
TRBJ2-5 TRBD2 - TRBV28 TGTGCCAGCAGTCCTCGCCTAGCGGGGGGCGAGACCCAGTACTTC CASSPRLAGGETQYF
TRBJ1-2 TRBD1 few TRBV4-3 TGCGCCAGCAGCCAAGCTTTGGGACAGGGCTATGGCTACACCTTC CASSQALGQGYGYTF
TRBJ2-4 - many TRBV13 TGTGCCAGCAGCTTGGACAGAAAAAACATTCAGTACTTC CASSLDRKNIQYF
TRBJ2-3 - - TRBV12-3/TRBV12-4 TGTGCCAGCAGTCTCCAGGGGGGAATGACAGATACGCAGTATTTT CASSLQGGMTDTQYF
TRBJ2-1 - - TRBV9 TGTGCCAGCAGCGGCGGACTTGGGGGGGAGCAGTTCTTC CASSGGLGGEQFF
TRBJ2-6 - - TRBV27 TGTGCCAGCAGTTTATGGGGGGGGCTGGGGGCCAACGTCCTGACTTTC CASSLWGGLGANVLTF
TRBJ2-5 - - TRBV19 TGTGCCAGTAGTACCGGACAGAGCCAAGAGACCCAGTACTTC CASSTGQSQETQYF
TRBJ1-5 - few TRBV7-2 TGTGCCAGCAGCCTGGGAGGGCGGTGGCCCCAGCATTTT CASSLGGRWPQHF
TRBJ2-2 - few TRBV7-3 TGTGCCAGCAGCGCCTTCCGAGGCGACACCGGGGAGCTGTTTTTT CASSAFRGDTGELFF
TRBJ2-7 TRBD2 - TRBV3-1 TGTGCCAGCAGCCAAGGGGGAGGGGACCCGTACGAGCAGTACTTC CASSQGGGDPYEQYF
TRBJ1-5 - many TRBV7-2 TGTGCCAGCAGCGGCCGGGCAGGAAGTCCCCAACAGCCCCAGCATTTT CASSGRAGSPQQPQHF
TRBJ2-7 - - TRBV6-1 TGTGCCAGCACTAGAGCGGGCCCAACCTCCTACGAGCAGTACTTC CASTRAGPTSYEQYF
TRBJ2-7 TRBD1 - TRBV28 TGTGCCAGCAGTTTAGGCTCGCGGACAGGGTCCTACGAGCAGTACTTC CASSLGSRTGSYEQYF
TRBJ2-1 TRBD2 many TRBV20-1 TGCAGTGCTTTAAGCGGGACTAGCGGGAAGTTTTCCTACAATGAGCAGTTCTTC CSALSGTSGKFSYNEQFF
TRBJ1-4 - few TRBV7-2 TGTGCCAGCAGCTTAGCCGGGATAGGAGAAAAACTGTTTTTT CASSLAGIGEKLFF
TRBJ2-7 - - TRBV6-2/TRBV6-3 TGTGCCAGCAGTTCTAACCGCGATTACGAGCAGTACTTC CASSSNRDYEQYF
TRBJ2-3 TRBD1 many TRBV7-2 TGTGCCAGCAGCTACTCAGGGGGCGAAATGAGCACAGATACGCAGTATTTT CASSYSGGEMSTDTQYF
TRBJ1-5 TRBD1 - TRBV19 TGTGCCAGTAGTATGCCGGGACAGGGGGGAGGTCAGCCCCAGCATTTT CASSMPGQGGGQPQHF
TRBJ2-2 - - TRBV19 TGTGCCAGCAGCAACAGAAACACCGGGGAGCTGTTTTTT CASSNRNTGELFF
TRBJ1-2 - many TRBV7-2 TGTGCCAGCAGCGTGATCCAGAGGAGTTACAGCTACACCTTC CASSVIQRSYSYTF
TRBJ2-7 - many TRBV7-2 TGTGCCAGCAGCTCGTTTGGGGGAAGCGACCCCTACGAGCAGTACTTC CASSSFGGSDPYEQYF
TRBJ2-2 - few TRBV9 TGTGCCAGCAGCTTCGTCCAGGGCGGGGCCGGGGAGCTGTTTTTT CASSFVQGGAGELFF
TRBJ2-4 - - TRBV2 TGTGCCAGCAGTGTTAGGGCCGAAAACATACGGTTCTTC CASSVRAENIRFF
TRBJ2-5 - many TRBV13 TGTGCCAGCAGCGCTGAGGGCCATATGGAGACCCAGTACTTC CASSAEGHMETQYF
TRBJ2-7 - - TRBV28 TGTGCCAGCAGCACCCTTAGGGATCGTCCCGCCTACGAGCAGTACTTC CASSTLRDRPAYEQYF
TRBJ2-2 TRBD2 few TRBV7-2 TGTGCCAGCAGCTTAACGGGAGGGCTCACCGGGGAGCTGTTTTTT CASSLTGGLTGELFF
TRBJ1-1 TRBD1 - TRBV27 TGTGCCAGCAGTCACAGGGGGATGGACACTGAAGCTTTCTTT CASSHRGMDTEAFF
TRBJ1-2 TRBD1 few TRBV7-2 TGTGCCAGCAGCGGCAGGGGGCGGATTGGCTACACCTTC CASSGRGRIGYTF
TRBJ2-7 TRBD1 - TRBV15 TGTGCCACCAGCAGGAGGTCCGGGACAGGGGGCAATGAGCAGTACTTC CATSRRSGTGGNEQYF
TRBJ2-1 - - TRBV18 TGTGCCAGCTCACCACCGTTTTCTTCCAGCTCCTACAATGAGCAGTTCTTC CASSPPFSSSSYNEQFF
TRBJ1-3 - - TRBV28 TGTGCCAGCAGTTCCACAGCGAAACTAGGAAACACCATATATTTT CASSSTAKLGNTIYF